This T cell receptor beta chain was sequenced in a study of shared clonotypes between healthy human individuals. Trimming stripped 3 bases from V and 3 bases from J, with 15 bases between. The length of the CDR3 is 17 residues. Looked up from germline, CDR1 is LNHDA and CDR2 is SQIVND (reference sequence). Repertoires were generated with immunoSEQ multiplex PCR, while TCRdb's copy carries only in-frame clones and drops some. The sample shows about 1 million clones, more than 65% of them seen only once. The material sequenced was memory CD4+ T cells sorted from blood. Subset in this sample: CD45RA-negative fraction. The sequence was collected from a man younger than 35 in good health. The J gene is TRBJ2-6, the V gene TRBV19, with a tentative D call TRBD2 (5 bases). CDR3 amino acids: CASSIFPPGSGANVLTF. As DNA, the CDR3 is TGTGCCAGTAGTATCTTTCCCCCGGGGAGTGGGGCCAACGTCCTGACTTTC.